Presented here are 20 T cell receptor beta chains from one specimen sequenced in a study of spatial heterogeneity in lung cancer. Time point: sample taken at primary tumor resection. A single record per CDR3 protein comes from TCRdb applying MiXCR to the 5' RACE reads. The table includes roughly 10,000 distinct CDR3 sequences, around 7.3% detected once. Study-wide findings and caveats: The number of expanded tumor alpha and beta chains correlated with mutation number.

The antigens these receptors bind are not known. The sample here was lung tumor tissue, taken at surgery. These TCRs come from a male donor with early-stage non-small cell lung cancer.

The sample holds many counts of this clonotype. The DNA for the CDR3 is TGTGCCAGCAGCCCGAGACTAGCGGGAGGGCCTGTCGAGCAGTACTTC. Amino acids: CASSPRLAGGPVEQYF. The chain couples TRBV7-2 to TRBJ2-7, with 14 bases identical to TRBD2. This CDR3 region has 16 residues. The V and J ends lost 5 bases and 6 bases, in that order; junction bases with no gene match: 9. CDR1 SGHTA and CDR2 FQGNSA come from the germline V gene. Complete variable domain (other parts from reference TRBV7-2 and TRBJ2-7): GAGVSQSPSNKVTEKGKDVELRCDPISGHTALYWYRQSLGQGLEFLIYFQGNSAPDKSGLPSDRFSAERTGGSVSTLTIQRTQQEDSAVYLCASSPRLAGGPVEQYFGPGTRLTVT.

This clonotype appeared a few times. This chain uses TRBV4-2 with TRBJ2-3, with D perhaps matching TRBD2 (5 bases). The germline CDR1 and CDR2 sequences are LGHNA and YNFKEQ. The CDR3 has 14 amino acids. V lost 1 base and J lost 0, with 5 bases in between. The CDR3 protein is CASSQGRSTDTQYF. Written as DNA, the CDR3 is TGTGCCAGCAGCCAAGGGAGGAGCACAGATACGCAGTATTTT.

This clonotype showed up many times. The chain has TRBV5-1 and TRBJ2-7, with 10 bases lining up with TRBD1. Germline V gene data show CDR1 as SGHRS and CDR2 as YFSETQ. The CDR3 is made up of 14 amino acids. The J segment lost 4 bases and the V segment lost 4 bases, leaving 5 bases of the junction unmatched. The CDR3 is CASSPGQGVYEQYF. CDR3 coding DNA: TGCGCCAGCAGCCCTGGACAGGGGGTATACGAGCAGTACTTC.

A note on this clonotype: A read error may explain this, as a much larger clone is one base away. The chain combines TRBV28 with TRBJ2-7; D is unresolved. V dropped 3 bases and J dropped 2 bases, with 8 bases sitting between them. The CDR3 length is 13 residues. Germline lookup yields CDR1 MDHEN and CDR2 SYDVKM. CDR3 loop: CASSFWDTYEQYF. The CDR3, as DNA: TGTGCCAGCAGTTTTTGGGATACCTACGAGCAGTACTTC.

This clonotype was counted between two and nine times. This rearrangement joins TRBV4-1 to TRBJ2-5; 14 nucleotides agree with TRBD2. The length of the CDR3 is 18 residues. J was trimmed by 4 bases and V by 4 bases; bases with no gene match: 11. Germline V gene data show CDR1 as MGHRA and CDR2 as YSYEKL. Here the CDR3 reads CASSLGLAGGPGGETQYF. CDR3 bases: TGCGCCAGCAGCCTCGGACTAGCGGGAGGCCCTGGCGGAGAGACCCAGTACTTC.

This clonotype was counted many times. The chain carries TRBV5-1 and TRBJ2-5; D unclear. Trimming removed 1 base from V and 1 base from J, with 5 bases in between. This CDR3 comprises 13 residues. Germline V gene lookup returns CDR1 SGHRS and CDR2 YFSETQ. The CDR3, as DNA: TGCGCCAGCAGCTTGACACCCCAAGAGACCCAGTACTTC. It codes for CASSLTPQETQYF.

At least ten counts were recorded for this clonotype. The chain employs TRBV29-1 and TRBJ1-1; 8 bases are a match to TRBD1. The CDR3 contains 13 residues. The V gene end was trimmed by 7 bases and the J gene end by 1 base; junction bases not matched to a gene: 5. The germline V gene has CDR1 SQVTM and CDR2 ANQGSEA. CDR3 residues: CSAGQGPNTEAFF. For the CDR3, the DNA is TGCAGCGCTGGACAGGGACCGAACACTGAAGCTTTCTTT.

By share, this clonotype ranks as medium-sized. The chain has TRBV28 and TRBJ1-2, with TRBD1 matching over 8 bases. CDR1 is MDHEN, CDR2 SYDVKM, per germline. There are 12 residues in the CDR3. With V trimmed by 9 bases and J by 5 bases, 5 bases remained unmatched. The CDR3 nucleotides are TGTGCCAGTAAACAGGGGGATTATGGCTACACCTTC. Translating gives CASKQGDYGYTF.

This clonotype was seen many times. The chain carries TRBV10-2 and TRBJ2-7; D is ambiguous. Per germline, CDR1 WSHSY and CDR2 SAAADI. V was shortened by 6 bases and J by 2 bases, with 11 bases between the two germline ends. The length of the CDR3 is 13 residues. This chain's CDR3 is CASSVEPAYEQYF. The CDR3 nucleotides read TGCGCCAGCAGCGTGGAGCCCGCCTACGAGCAGTACTTC.

J is TRBJ1-1 and V is TRBV5-1; D perhaps matches TRBD1 (6 bases). The CDR3 sequence is 15 residues long. V lost 3 bases and J lost 4, with 16 bases in between. Per the germline V gene, CDR1 is SGHRS and CDR2 is YFSETQ. CDR3 DNA: TGCGCCAGCAGCTCCCTCTCGACAGGAGGCACTGAAGCTTTCTTT. Its protein product is CASSSLSTGGTEAFF.

As for this clonotype: Given a much more abundant clone one base away, this may be a read error. The CDR3 is CSVEDPDRGTEKLVF. The CDR3 nucleotides are TGCAGCGTTGAAGACCCGGACAGGGGAACTGAAAAACTGGTTTTT. The rearrangement uses TRBV29-1 and TRBJ1-4; 9 nucleotides match TRBD1. CDR3 length: 15 amino acids. CDR1 SQVTM and CDR2 ANQGSEA come from the germline V gene. Supplemented by reference TRBV29-1 and TRBJ1-4, the full variable domain reads SAVISQKPSRDICQRGTSLTIQCQVDSQVTMMFWYRQQPGQSLTLIATANQGSEATYESGFVIDKFPISRPNLTFSTLTVSNMSPEDSSIYLCSVEDPDRGTEKLVFGSGTQLSVL.

This clonotype was seen only a few times. The rearrangement links TRBV7-9 to TRBJ2-3, with 7 positions matching TRBD2. The CDR3 is 16 amino acids. Germline CDR1 and CDR2: SEHNR and FQNEAQ (reference sequence). V lost 1 base, J lost 4 bases, and 8 bases stayed unmatched. The CDR3 DNA reads as TGTGCCAGCAGCTTAGTTGGACTAGGAATGGCAGATACGCAGTATTTT. It is translated as CASSLVGLGMADTQYF. Complete variable domain (other parts from reference TRBV7-9 and TRBJ2-3): DTGVSQNPRHKITKRGQNVTFRCDPISEHNRLYWYRQTLGQGPEFLTYFQNEAQLEKSRLLSDRFSAERPKGSFSTLEIQRTEQGDSAMYLCASSLVGLGMADTQYFGPGTRLTVL.

This clonotype was detected many times. The chain joins TRBV7-9 to TRBJ2-1; possibly TRBD1 or TRBD2 for D (6 bases each). The V gene's germline CDR1 is SEHNR and CDR2 FQNEAQ (reference sequence). The V and J ends lost 5 bases and 9 bases respectively, with 23 bases between them. The CDR3 is 16 amino acids. The CDR3 protein is CASSLRTTTGAGEQFF. CDR3 nucleotides: TGTGCCAGCAGCCTCCGGACTACTACGGGGGCCGGTGAGCAGTTCTTC. The whole variable domain, remainder taken from reference TRBV7-9 and TRBJ2-1, is DTGVSQNPRHKITKRGQNVTFRCDPISEHNRLYWYRQTLGQGPEFLTYFQNEAQLEKSRLLSDRFSAERPKGSFSTLEIQRTEQGDSAMYLCASSLRTTTGAGEQFFGPGTRLTVL.

This clonotype is medium-sized. The chain uses TRBV9 and TRBJ2-1, with D possibly matching TRBD2 (6 bases). This CDR3 is built from 15 residues. Germline V CDR1 and CDR2: SGDLS, YYNGEE. With 4 bases removed from V and 2 bases from J, the gap between germline ends came to 13 bases. CDR3 in DNA: TGTGCCAGCAGCCCCGCCGCTAGCGCCTACAATGAGCAGTTCTTC. The encoded protein is CASSPAASAYNEQFF.

This clonotype was recorded at least ten times. This sequence joins TRBV5-1 and TRBJ2-1; D possibly corresponds to TRBD1 (7 bases). Trimming left V 5 bases short and J 8 bases short, with 14 bases between. This CDR3 is built from 13 residues. The germline V gene has CDR1 SGHRS and CDR2 YFSETQ. The chain's CDR3 is CASRVGGGHEQFF. The CDR3 DNA sequence: TGCGCCAGCAGAGTCGGAGGGGGCCATGAGCAGTTCTTC. Combining the CDR3 with reference TRBV5-1 and TRBJ2-1 gives the whole variable domain KAGVTQTPRYLIKTRGQQVTLSCSPISGHRSVSWYQQTPGQGLQFLFEYFSETQRNKGNFPGRFSGRQFSNSRSEMNVSTLELGDSALYLCASRVGGGHEQFFGPGTRLTVL.

Concerning this clonotype: Sequence at one end of the junction differs from germline and may be a read error. J is TRBJ2-1 and V is TRBV2; TRBD1 aligns across 8 bases. Germline lookup yields CDR1 SNHLY and CDR2 FYNNEI. CDR3 length: 12 amino acids. DNA of the CDR3: TGTGCCAGCAGCCCAACTCCGGGACAGGTGGTCTTC. This gives the protein CASSPTPGQVVF.

In its sample, this clonotype was seen many times. The rearrangement links TRBV7-9 to TRBJ2-1; TRBD2 agrees at 10 bases. The germline gives CDR1 SEHNR, CDR2 FQNEAQ (reference sequence). The CDR3 has 15 residues. V trimming: 3 bases; J trimming: 4 bases; junction bases outside the gene matches: 3. The chain's CDR3 is CASSFLAGVYNEQFF. CDR3 coding DNA: TGTGCCAGCAGCTTTCTAGCGGGAGTGTACAATGAGCAGTTCTTC.

This clonotype has ten or more counts. V is TRBV20-1 and J is TRBJ1-5; 9 bases match TRBD1. Germline loops: CDR1 DFQATT, CDR2 SNEGSKA (reference sequence). CDR3 length equals 15 residues. Trimming at V came to 1 base and at J to 3 bases, leaving 4 bases not matched to a gene. CDR3 region: CSARGGQGPNQPQHF. DNA of the CDR3: TGCAGTGCTAGAGGGGGACAGGGCCCCAATCAGCCCCAGCATTTT.

This clonotype was recorded at least ten times. This chain joins TRBV19 and TRBJ2-1; D ambiguous. Between the trimmed V and J ends, which lost 0 bases and 9 bases, there was a span of 9 bases. Germline values: CDR1 LNHDA, CDR2 SQIVND (reference sequence). This CDR3 has 13 residues. The CDR3 here is CASSIESVTEQFF. The DNA of the CDR3 is TGTGCCAGTAGTATAGAGTCCGTGACTGAGCAGTTCTTC.

The V call is TRBV20-1, the J call TRBJ1-5; D gene ambiguous. The CDR3 has 15 amino acids. Germline assignment: CDR1 DFQATT and CDR2 SNEGSKA (reference sequence). Trimming shortened V by 6 bases and J by 0 bases, and 15 bases separated the two germline ends. The CDR3 DNA is TGCAGTGCCCAAATTGAGAACTATAGCAATCAGCCCCAGCATTTT. Encoded protein: CSAQIENYSNQPQHF.